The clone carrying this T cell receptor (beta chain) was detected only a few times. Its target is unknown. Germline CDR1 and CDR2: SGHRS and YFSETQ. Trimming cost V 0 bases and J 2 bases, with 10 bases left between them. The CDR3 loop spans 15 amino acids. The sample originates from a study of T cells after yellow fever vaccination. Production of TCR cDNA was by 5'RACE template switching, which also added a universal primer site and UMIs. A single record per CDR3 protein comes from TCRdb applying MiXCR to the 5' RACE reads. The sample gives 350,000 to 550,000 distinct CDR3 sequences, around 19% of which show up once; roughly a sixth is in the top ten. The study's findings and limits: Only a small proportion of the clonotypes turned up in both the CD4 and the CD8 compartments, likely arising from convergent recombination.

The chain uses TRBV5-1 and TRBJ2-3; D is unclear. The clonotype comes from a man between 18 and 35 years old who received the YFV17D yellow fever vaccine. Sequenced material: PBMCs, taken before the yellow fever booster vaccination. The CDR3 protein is CASSLAWLLTDTQYF. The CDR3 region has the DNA TGCGCCAGCAGCTTGGCCTGGCTCCTCACAGATACGCAGTATTTT.